The rows below give T cell receptor beta chains drawn from one sample of a study of post-analysis software for immune sequencing data. TCRdb reprocessed the PCR reads with MiXCR, giving one entry per CDR3 protein. The sample lists fewer than 700,000 distinct CDR3 sequences, roughly two fifths occurring once. The sample comprised blood. The source of these receptors is a girl aged 5 to 17 with multiple sclerosis. The CDR3 runs from the conserved cysteine through the conserved F or W. The D gene is left open where the match is weak. Clone size is shown for a subset of rows, as once, few, many or a class of expanded clone.

>TRBD1|15|-|TRBV4-1|TRBJ1-1
TGCGCCAGCAGCCGCTGGGACAGCGGGGGGACTGAAGCTTTCTTT
CASSRWDSGGTEAFF
>-|15|-|TRBV11-2|TRBJ2-7
TGTGCCAGCAGAGAAGTCGCAGGGGTAACCTACGAGCAGTACTTC
CASREVAGVTYEQYF
>TRBD1|13|-|TRBV12-3/TRBV12-4|TRBJ1-2
TGTGCCAGCAGAACGGACAGGGTGTATGGCTACACCTTC
CASRTDRVYGYTF
>TRBD2|15|few|TRBV4-1|TRBJ2-1
TGCGCCAGCAGCCAGCTAGCGGGGGGCTCCAATGAGCAGTTCTTC
CASSQLAGGSNEQFF
>TRBD1|15|-|TRBV6-1|TRBJ1-5
TGTGCCAGCAGTGACCACAGGGGAGGGGGTCAGCCCCAGCATTTT
CASSDHRGGGQPQHF
>-|14|-|TRBV20-1|TRBJ1-4
TGCAGTGCTGAAGGACGGGGAACGCGGGAAAAACTGTTTTTT
CSAEGRGTREKLFF
>-|16|few|TRBV4-2|TRBJ2-3
TGTGCCAGCAGCCAAGATCAGGCGGGGTCGTCGTATACGCAGTATTTT
CASSQDQAGSSYTQYF
>-|13|-|TRBV5-1|TRBJ1-2
TGCGCCAGCAGCTTGCGGGGATCGGGCGGCTACACCTTC
CASSLRGSGGYTF
>TRBD2|16|many|TRBV6-4|TRBJ2-1
TGTGCCAGCAGCCACGGCGGGGGAATGGGGTACAATGAGCAGTTCTTC
CASSHGGGMGYNEQFF
>TRBD2|16|once|TRBV6-5|TRBJ2-7
TGTGCCAGCAGTTACTCGAGGACTAGCGGGAGGCACGAGCAGTACTTC
CASSYSRTSGRHEQYF
>-|16|-|TRBV27|TRBJ2-7
TGTGCCAGCAGTTCACTCCCTGGCGGGACCGACTACGAGCAGTACTTC
CASSSLPGGTDYEQYF
>TRBD2|18|-|TRBV20-1|TRBJ2-3
TGCAGTGCTAGAGGGGGACTAGCGGGGGGCCATGGCACAGATACGCAGTATTTT
CSARGGLAGGHGTDTQYF
>-|15|once|TRBV5-1|TRBJ2-7
TGCGCCAGCAGCTTTCTACTGGGCGAAATCTACGAGCAGTACTTC
CASSFLLGEIYEQYF
>TRBD1|14|-|TRBV20-1|TRBJ2-7
TGCAGTGCTTGGACAGGGGGAAGCTCCTACGAGCAGTACTTC
CSAWTGGSSYEQYF
>-|14|few|TRBV29-1|TRBJ2-1
TGCAGCGTTGTGGCGGGGAGCTCCTACAATGAGCAGTTCTTC
CSVVAGSSYNEQFF
>TRBD2|17|many|TRBV5-6|TRBJ2-3
TGTGCCAGCAGCTTGCCTGAGGGCGGGAGCGTATGGAATACGCAGTATTTT
CASSLPEGGSVWNTQYF
>-|16|-|TRBV18|TRBJ2-2
TGTGCCAGCTCGCCAGTGGCCCGTCGAAACACCGGGGAGCTGTTTTTT
CASSPVARRNTGELFF
>-|16|-|TRBV5-1|TRBJ2-3
TGCGCCAGCAGCCAGGGACCCGTAGGCTTCACAGATACGCAGTATTTT
CASSQGPVGFTDTQYF
>TRBD2|17|-|TRBV12-3/TRBV12-4|TRBJ2-6
TGTGCCAGCAGCCAATCGGGGGGGACCTCTGGGGCCAACGTCCTGACTTTC
CASSQSGGTSGANVLTF
>-|13|-|TRBV14|TRBJ1-2
TGTGCCAGCAGCCTTGTTGGACATTATGGCTACACCTTC
CASSLVGHYGYTF
>-|15|few|TRBV5-6|TRBJ2-4
TGTGCCAGCAGCTGGGGGACAAGTAGGATGAACATTCAGTACTTC
CASSWGTSRMNIQYF
>-|12|-|TRBV3-1|TRBJ1-2
TGTGCCAGCAGCCAAGCGACCTATGGCTACACCTTC
CASSQATYGYTF
>TRBD2|16|-|TRBV12-3/TRBV12-4|TRBJ2-1
TGTGCCAACACCCAGACTAGCTGGACCTCCTACAATGAGCAGTTCTTC
CANTQTSWTSYNEQFF
>TRBD1|17|few|TRBV6-1|TRBJ1-2
TGTGCCAGCAGCCCTGGGTTGGACAGGGGCCGGTCGTATGGCTACACCTTC
CASSPGLDRGRSYGYTF
>-|13|-|TRBV20-1|TRBJ1-2
TGCAGTGCTAGAGTTGAGGGGCGCAGGGGCTACACCTTC
CSARVEGRRGYTF
>-|17|few|TRBV25-1|TRBJ2-5
TGTGCCAGCAGTGACATCCTTTCCGGGACGGGTAAAGAGACCCAGTACTTC
CASSDILSGTGKETQYF
>-|14|-|TRBV7-9|TRBJ2-5
TGTGCCAGCAGCCCCAGTGGGGGCGCGGAGACCCAGTACTTC
CASSPSGGAETQYF
>-|14|-|TRBV12-3/TRBV12-4|TRBJ1-5
TGTGCCAGCAGGTTACCACAGAGGGGCCAGCCCCAGCATTTT
CASRLPQRGQPQHF
>-|13|-|TRBV10-3|TRBJ2-3
TGTGCCATCAGTGCGGCCGAATCCGATACGCAGTATTTT
CAISAAESDTQYF
>TRBD1|14|-|TRBV5-1|TRBJ2-1
TGCGCCAGCAGACTGAGACAGGGATCAAATGAGCAGTTCTTC
CASRLRQGSNEQFF
>-|15|-|TRBV4-1|TRBJ2-7
TGCGCCAGCAGCCAAGTCAGGGCCCCTGGGTACGAGCAGTACTTC
CASSQVRAPGYEQYF
>TRBD1|16|few|TRBV12-3/TRBV12-4|TRBJ2-5
TGTGCCAGCAGTTTTGGGACAGGGGGACGACAAGAGACCCAGTACTTC
CASSFGTGGRQETQYF
>-|14|few|TRBV5-1|TRBJ1-2
TGCGCCAGCAGGTTTTATAGGGACGACTATGGCTACACCTTC
CASRFYRDDYGYTF
>-|14|-|TRBV5-1|TRBJ1-1
TGCGCCAGCAGACACGGGACGGTGAACACTGAAGCTTTCTTT
CASRHGTVNTEAFF
>TRBD1|15|-|TRBV27|TRBJ1-2
TGTGCCAGCAGACCTTCAGGGGGCGCAAGCTATGGCTACACCTTC
CASRPSGGASYGYTF
>TRBD2|17|once|TRBV7-9|TRBJ2-3
TGTGTCAGCAGCCCAAGGACTAGCGGGAGTGGCACAGATACGCAGTATTTT
CVSSPRTSGSGTDTQYF
>-|12|-|TRBV29-1|TRBJ1-2
TGCAGCGCCTCGGGAAGCAAGTATGGCTACACCTTC
CSASGSKYGYTF
>-|12|few|TRBV7-9|TRBJ2-4
TGTGCCAGCAGCCCCAGGGGTGACATTCAGTACTTC
CASSPRGDIQYF
>TRBD2|14|few|TRBV7-2|TRBJ2-3
TGTGCCAGCAGCTTAGTGTCCGGGGGGGATACGCAGTATTTT
CASSLVSGGDTQYF
>TRBD1|14|-|TRBV12-3/TRBV12-4|TRBJ1-5
TGTGCCAGCAGTAAGGACAGGGGGGATCAGCCCCAGCATTTT
CASSKDRGDQPQHF
>-|13|-|TRBV12-3/TRBV12-4|TRBJ2-7
TGTGCCAGCAGTTTGAGAGAATGCTACGAGCAGTACTTC
CASSLRECYEQYF
>-|15|few|TRBV5-5|TRBJ2-7
TGTGCCAGCAGCCTCCTCACTTTTGGCTCCTACGAGCAGTACTTC
CASSLLTFGSYEQYF
>-|15|-|TRBV12-3/TRBV12-4|TRBJ1-1
TGTGCCAGCAGTCCCCCTATCACAGGGAACACTGAAGCTTTCTTT
CASSPPITGNTEAFF
>-|17|-|TRBV6-6|TRBJ1-5
TGTGCCAGCAGTTACCACCAGGGCAGGGAAGATTATCAGCCCCAGCATTTT
CASSYHQGREDYQPQHF
>-|15|few|TRBV5-1|TRBJ2-7
TGCGCCAGCAGCTCTTCCAGGGGCTTGGCCTACGAGCAGTACTTC
CASSSSRGLAYEQYF
>-|14|once|TRBV12-3/TRBV12-4|TRBJ1-5
TGTGCCAGCAGTTTAAATCCGAGAAATCAGCCCCAGCATTTT
CASSLNPRNQPQHF
>TRBD1|14|-|TRBV5-1|TRBJ1-1
TGCGCCAGCAGAACGGGACAGGCGAACACTGAAGCTTTCTTT
CASRTGQANTEAFF
>-|13|-|TRBV5-1|TRBJ1-2
TGCGCCAGCAGCCCTACCACAGGGTTTGGCTACACCTTC
CASSPTTGFGYTF
>TRBD2|14|-|TRBV12-3/TRBV12-4|TRBJ2-7
TGTGCCAGCAGTTTAGAAGCGGGACTAGACGAGCAGTACTTC
CASSLEAGLDEQYF